Sequencing of this T cell receptor (beta chain) was carried out in a study of PD-1 blockade in classical Hodgkin lymphoma. V gave up 6 bases and J gave up 2 bases, with 17 bases separating them. Germline assignment: CDR1 MNHNS and CDR2 SASEGT. This CDR3 has 15 residues. Assay used: immunoSEQ multiplex PCR; TCRdb lists only in-frame clones, some missing. The sample shows around 40,000 clones, roughly 78% of them seen only once. Following autologous stem cell transplantation, relapse occurred in every patient, and exposure to brentuximab vedotin varied. Complete response, partial response or progressive disease made up the best responses. Study-level results: When set against healthy donors, newly diagnosed patients were reported to show lower baseline TCR diversity.

Concerning this clone: The antigen is not known.

The TCR was taken from a human donor with classical Hodgkin lymphoma. Source: peripheral blood mononuclear cells (PBMCs), taken at baseline. This chain uses TRBV6-1 with TRBJ2-7; D remains unclear. In DNA form, the CDR3 reads TGTGCCAGCAGGGCCCGAGAAGGTGCTACCTACGAGCAGTACTTC. It specifies CASRAREGATYEQYF.